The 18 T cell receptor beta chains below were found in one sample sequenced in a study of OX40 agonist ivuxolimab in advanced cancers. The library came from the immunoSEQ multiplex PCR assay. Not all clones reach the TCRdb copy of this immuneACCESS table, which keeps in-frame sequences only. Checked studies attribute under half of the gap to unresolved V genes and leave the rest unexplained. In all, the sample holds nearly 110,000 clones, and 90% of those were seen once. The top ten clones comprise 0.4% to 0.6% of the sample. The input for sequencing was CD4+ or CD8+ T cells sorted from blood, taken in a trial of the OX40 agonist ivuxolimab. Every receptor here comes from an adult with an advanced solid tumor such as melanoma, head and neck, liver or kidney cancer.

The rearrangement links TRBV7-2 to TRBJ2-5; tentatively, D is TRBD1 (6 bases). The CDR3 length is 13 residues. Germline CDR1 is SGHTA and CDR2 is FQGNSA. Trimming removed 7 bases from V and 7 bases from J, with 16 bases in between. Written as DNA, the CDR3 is TGTGCCAGCACCCCAGGGGCGTTTGGGACCCAGTACTTC. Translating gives CASTPGAFGTQYF.

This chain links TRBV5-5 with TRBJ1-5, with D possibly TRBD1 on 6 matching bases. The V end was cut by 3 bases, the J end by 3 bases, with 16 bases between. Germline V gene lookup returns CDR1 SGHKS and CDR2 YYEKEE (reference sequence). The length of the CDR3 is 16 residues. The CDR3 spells CASSWSTRGDNQPQHF. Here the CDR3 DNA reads TGTGCCAGCAGCTGGTCGACAAGGGGGGACAATCAGCCCCAGCATTTT.

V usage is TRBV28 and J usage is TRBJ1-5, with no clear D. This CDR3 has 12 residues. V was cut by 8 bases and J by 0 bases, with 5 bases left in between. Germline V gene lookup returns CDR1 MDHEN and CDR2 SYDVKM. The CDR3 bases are TGTGCCAGCGGGTATAGCAATCAGCCCCAGCATTTT. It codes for CASGYSNQPQHF.

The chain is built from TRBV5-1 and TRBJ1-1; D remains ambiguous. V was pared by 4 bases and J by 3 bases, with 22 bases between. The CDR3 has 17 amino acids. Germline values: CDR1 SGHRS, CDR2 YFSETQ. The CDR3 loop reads CASSPPGRASSDTEAFF. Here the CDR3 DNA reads TGCGCCAGCAGCCCCCCGGGTCGGGCGTCATCGGACACTGAAGCTTTCTTT.

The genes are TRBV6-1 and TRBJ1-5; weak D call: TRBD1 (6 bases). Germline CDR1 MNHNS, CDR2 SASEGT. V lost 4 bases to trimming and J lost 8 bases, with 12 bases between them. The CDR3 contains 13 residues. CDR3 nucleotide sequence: TGTGCCAGCAGTGGCTCACAGGGCGAGCCCCAGCATTTT. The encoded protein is CASSGSQGEPQHF.

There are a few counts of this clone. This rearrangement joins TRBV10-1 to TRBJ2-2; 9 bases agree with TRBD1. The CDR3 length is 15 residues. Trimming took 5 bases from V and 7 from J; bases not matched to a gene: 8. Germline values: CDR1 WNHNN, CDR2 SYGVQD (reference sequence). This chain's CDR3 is CASSPGQGGYGELFF. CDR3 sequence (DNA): TGCGCCAGCAGTCCGGGACAGGGAGGGTACGGGGAGCTGTTTTTT.

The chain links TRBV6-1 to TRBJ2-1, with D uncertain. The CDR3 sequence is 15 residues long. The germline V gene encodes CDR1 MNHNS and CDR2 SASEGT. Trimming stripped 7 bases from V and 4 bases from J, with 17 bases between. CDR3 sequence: CASTAPVGFYNEQFF. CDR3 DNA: TGTGCCAGCACCGCCCCAGTAGGGTTTTACAATGAGCAGTTCTTC.

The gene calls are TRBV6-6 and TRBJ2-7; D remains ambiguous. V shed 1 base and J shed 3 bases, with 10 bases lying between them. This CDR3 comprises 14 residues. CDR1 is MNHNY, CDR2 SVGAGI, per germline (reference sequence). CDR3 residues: CASSYFGTDYEQYF. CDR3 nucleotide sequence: TGTGCCAGCAGTTACTTCGGAACCGACTACGAGCAGTACTTC.

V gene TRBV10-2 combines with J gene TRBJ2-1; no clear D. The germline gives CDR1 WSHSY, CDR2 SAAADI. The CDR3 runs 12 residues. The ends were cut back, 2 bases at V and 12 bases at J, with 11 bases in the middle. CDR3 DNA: TGCGCCAGCAGTGAGGGGGTTTACGGGCAGTTCTTC. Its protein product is CASSEGVYGQFF.

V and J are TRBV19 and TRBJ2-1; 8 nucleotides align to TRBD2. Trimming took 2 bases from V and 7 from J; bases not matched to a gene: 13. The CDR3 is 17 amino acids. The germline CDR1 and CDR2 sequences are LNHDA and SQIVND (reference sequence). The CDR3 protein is CASSIWGGASGQNEQFF. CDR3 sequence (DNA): TGTGCCAGTAGTATATGGGGAGGGGCTAGCGGGCAGAATGAGCAGTTCTTC.

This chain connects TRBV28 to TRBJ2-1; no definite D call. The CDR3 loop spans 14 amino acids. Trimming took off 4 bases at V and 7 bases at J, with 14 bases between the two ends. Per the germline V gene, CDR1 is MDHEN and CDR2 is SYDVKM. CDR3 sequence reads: CASSSGGSLNEQFF. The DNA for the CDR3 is TGTGCCAGCAGTTCAGGTGGCTCCCTTAATGAGCAGTTCTTC.

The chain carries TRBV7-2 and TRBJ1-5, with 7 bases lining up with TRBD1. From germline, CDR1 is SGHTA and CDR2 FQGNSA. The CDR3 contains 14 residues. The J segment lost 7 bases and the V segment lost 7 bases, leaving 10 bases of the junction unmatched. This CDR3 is CASTLGGGRQPQHF. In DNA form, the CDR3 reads TGTGCCAGCACACTTGGAGGGGGCAGGCAGCCCCAGCATTTT.

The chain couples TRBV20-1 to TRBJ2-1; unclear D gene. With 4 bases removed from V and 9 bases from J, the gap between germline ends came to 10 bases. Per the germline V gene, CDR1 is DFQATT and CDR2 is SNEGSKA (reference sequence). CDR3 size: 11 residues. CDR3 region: CSAIAGSEQFF. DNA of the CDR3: TGCAGTGCTATTGCTGGAAGTGAGCAGTTCTTC.

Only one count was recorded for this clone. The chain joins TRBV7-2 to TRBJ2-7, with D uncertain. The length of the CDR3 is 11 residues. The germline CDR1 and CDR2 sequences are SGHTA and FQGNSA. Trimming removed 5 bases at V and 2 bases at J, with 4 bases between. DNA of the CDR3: TGTGCCAGCAGCGTAACCTACGAGCAGTACTTC. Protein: CASSVTYEQYF.

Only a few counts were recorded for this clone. This chain's CDR3 is CASREDRGGNQPQHF. DNA for the CDR3: TGTGCCAGTAGAGAAGACAGGGGAGGTAATCAGCCCCAGCATTTT. This chain joins TRBV19 and TRBJ1-5; TRBD1 agrees at 8 bases. J was trimmed by 4 bases and V by 6 bases; bases with no gene match: 8. The CDR3 length is 15 residues. CDR1 is LNHDA, CDR2 SQIVND, per germline (reference sequence).

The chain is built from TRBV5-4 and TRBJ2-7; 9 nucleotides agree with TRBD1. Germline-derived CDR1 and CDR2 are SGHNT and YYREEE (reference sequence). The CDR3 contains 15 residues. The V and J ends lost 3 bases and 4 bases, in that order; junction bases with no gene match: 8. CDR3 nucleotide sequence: TGTGCCAGCAGCTCGGGGACAGGGACCCAGTACGAGCAGTACTTC. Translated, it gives CASSSGTGTQYEQYF.

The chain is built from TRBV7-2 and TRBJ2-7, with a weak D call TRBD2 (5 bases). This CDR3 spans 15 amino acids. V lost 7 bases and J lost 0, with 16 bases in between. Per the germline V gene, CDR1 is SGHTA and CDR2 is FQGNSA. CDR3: CASTPGAAYSYEQYF. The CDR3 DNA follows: TGTGCCAGCACCCCCGGAGCGGCCTACTCCTACGAGCAGTACTTC.

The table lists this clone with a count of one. The CDR3 sequence: CASSPRGLSPLHF. In DNA form, the CDR3 reads TGTGCCAGCAGTCCCAGGGGTCTTTCACCCCTCCACTTT. The chain is built from TRBV6-6 and TRBJ1-6, with D possibly TRBD1 on 6 matching bases. Germline CDR1 and CDR2: MNHNY and SVGAGI (reference sequence). CDR3 length: 13 amino acids. Trimming removed 5 bases at V and 9 bases at J, with 11 bases between.